Presented here are 3 T cell receptor beta chains from one specimen sequenced in a study of cytomegalovirus exposure and HLA in healthy donors. The PCR had 60 Vbeta and 13 Jbeta primers. The protocol was immunoSEQ multiplex PCR, while the TCRdb copy is restricted to in-frame clones and leaves out a portion. Recorded for this sample: about 200,000 clones. The sequenced sample consisted of PBMCs. Source of these receptors: a man aged 25-45 years in good health and CMV-seronegative.

The V and J genes are TRBV5-1 and TRBJ1-4, with 11 bases lining up with TRBD1. This CDR3 is 17 amino acids long. Trimming at V came to 4 bases and at J to 4 bases, leaving 9 bases not matched to a gene. Germline CDR1 is SGHRS and CDR2 is YFSETQ. The CDR3 here is CASSPGTGGRFNEKLFF. The CDR3 nucleotides are TGCGCCAGCAGCCCAGGGACAGGGGGTCGGTTTAATGAAAAACTGTTTTTT.

This rearrangement joins TRBV4-3 to TRBJ2-7; the D gene is possibly TRBD1 (5 bases). There are 14 residues in the CDR3. V lost 4 bases and J 5 bases, leaving 15 bases between the germline ends. Germline CDR1 reads LGHNA; CDR2 reads YSLEER. CDR3: CASSLEKGRNEQYF. The CDR3, as DNA: TGCGCCAGCAGCCTTGAGAAGGGGCGCAACGAGCAGTACTTC.

The V call is TRBV7-8, the J call TRBJ1-1; maybe TRBD1 (5 bases). V lost 3 bases and J lost 2, with 10 bases in between. Per the germline V gene, CDR1 is SGHVS and CDR2 is FQNEAQ. The CDR3 extends over 14 amino acids. CDR3 DNA: TGTGCCAGCAGCTTCTCAGGGATCAACACTGAAGCTTTCTTT. Translation: CASSFSGINTEAFF.